This passage covers 26 T cell receptor beta chains from one sample sequenced in a study of tumour-infiltrating T cells in Burkitt lymphoma. The data were produced by immunoSEQ multiplex PCR, yet TCRdb's version contains in-frame clones alone and is incomplete. Among 400 or so clones, roughly three fifths were seen once, and the ten largest hold about 19%. The material sequenced was tumor tissue. The origin of the receptors is a human donor with Burkitt lymphoma.

The chain has TRBV29-1 and TRBJ1-4; 7 positions agree with TRBD1. Germline trimming cut 4 bases from V and 8 bases from J; bases unmatched to any gene: 4. The CDR3 loop spans 12 amino acids. Germline V gives CDR1 SQVTM, CDR2 ANQGSEA. The CDR3 sequence is CSVGGQSEKLFF. The CDR3, as DNA: TGCAGCGTTGGGGGACAGAGCGAAAAACTGTTTTTT.

The V and J genes are TRBV27 and TRBJ1-2; 7 nucleotides agree with TRBD1. The germline V gene has CDR1 MNHEY and CDR2 SMNVEV (reference sequence). V dropped 4 bases and J dropped 7; count of bases not matched to a gene: 15. The CDR3 has 16 amino acids. DNA for the CDR3: TGTGCCAGCAGTTCCATCACCCCTCGGGGGACAGTTGGCTACACCTTC. It specifies CASSSITPRGTVGYTF.

The chain joins TRBV7-9 to TRBJ2-3, with TRBD2 matching 7 bases. Germline CDR1 reads SEHNR; CDR2 reads FQNEAQ (reference sequence). V was clipped by 4 bases and J by 2 bases; unmatched bases: 9. The CDR3 is made up of 16 amino acids. DNA for the CDR3: TGTGCCAGCAGCTCAGGTGGGGGGGGTTTCACAGATACGCAGTATTTT. Its translation: CASSSGGGGFTDTQYF.

The rearrangement links TRBV7-2 to TRBJ1-4; possible D gene TRBD1, 5 bases. Germline V gives CDR1 SGHTA, CDR2 FQGNSA. This CDR3 is built from 17 residues. Trimming left V 1 base short and J 1 base short, with 13 bases between. As DNA, the CDR3 is TGTGCCAGCAGCTTAGGTCTGGGAAGGGGAACTAATGAAAAACTGTTTTTT. This encodes CASSLGLGRGTNEKLFF.

The gene calls are TRBV5-6 and TRBJ2-7; a weak D match, TRBD2 (5 bases). CDR1 is SGHDT, CDR2 YYEEEE, per germline. This CDR3 is 14 amino acids long. Deletions cut 0 bases from V and 5 bases from J, with 12 bases between. The CDR3 DNA follows: TGTGCCAGCAGCTTGGGGTCGCGAGGGAACGAGCAGTACTTC. Its protein product is CASSLGSRGNEQYF.

The chain is built from TRBV7-8 and TRBJ1-5; perhaps TRBD1 as D (6 bases). Germline V CDR1 and CDR2: SGHVS, FQNEAQ. This CDR3 is 16 amino acids long. The V end was cut by 1 base, the J end by 3 bases, with 13 bases between. The chain's CDR3 is CASSLVGGELNQPQHF. CDR3 in DNA: TGTGCCAGCAGCTTAGTGGGGGGCGAACTCAATCAGCCCCAGCATTTT.

The chain is built from TRBV27 and TRBJ2-7; D might be TRBD1 or TRBD2, each matching 5 bases. Trimming shortened V by 0 bases and J by 2 bases, and 8 bases separated the two germline ends. Germline assignment: CDR1 MNHEY and CDR2 SMNVEV (reference sequence). The CDR3 is 14 amino acids. CDR3 DNA: TGTGCCAGCAGTTTATCACTGGGACCCTACGAGCAGTACTTC. This gives the protein CASSLSLGPYEQYF.

The chain has TRBV5-1 and TRBJ2-1; TRBD1 might be the D (5 bases). Germline CDR1 SGHRS, CDR2 YFSETQ. V was clipped by 6 bases and J by 1 base, with 14 bases between them. The CDR3 spans 15 residues. The CDR3 spells CASKDNSLSYNEQFF. The DNA of the CDR3 is TGCGCCAGCAAGGACAATTCCCTGTCCTACAATGAGCAGTTCTTC.

This clone was observed a handful of times. The chain carries TRBV7-9 and TRBJ2-3, with TRBD2 matching over 7 bases. The CDR3 consists of 16 residues. Germline CDR1 is SEHNR and CDR2 is FQNEAQ (reference sequence). Trimming at V came to 6 bases and at J to 3 bases, leaving 12 bases not matched to a gene. This CDR3 is CASSPGGGGATDTQYF. Here the CDR3 DNA reads TGTGCCAGCAGTCCCGGTGGGGGGGGAGCAACAGATACGCAGTATTTT.

The chain recombines TRBV5-6 with TRBJ2-7; a weak D match, TRBD1 (5 bases). Looked up from germline, CDR1 is SGHDT and CDR2 is YYEEEE. V lost 4 bases and J 2 bases, leaving 13 bases between the germline ends. The CDR3 sequence is 14 residues long. CDR3 loop: CASSATGSPYEQYF. In DNA, the CDR3 is TGTGCCAGCAGCGCTACAGGTTCCCCCTACGAGCAGTACTTC.

This clone has just a few counts. The chain has TRBV5-4 and TRBJ1-2; 9 bases align to TRBD1. The J segment lost 6 bases and the V segment lost 4 bases, leaving 4 bases of the junction unmatched. Germline V gene data show CDR1 as SGHNT and CDR2 as YYREEE (reference sequence). This CDR3 comprises 13 residues. In DNA form, the CDR3 reads TGTGCCAGCAGCCCTACAGGGGGCGATGGCTACACCTTC. This codes for CASSPTGGDGYTF.

The chain links TRBV5-6 to TRBJ1-5; TRBD1 matches at 8 bases. Germline V lookup: CDR1 SGHDT, CDR2 YYEEEE. The length of the CDR3 is 16 residues. The V gene end was trimmed by 5 bases and the J gene end by 1 base; junction bases not matched to a gene: 8. The CDR3 loop reads CASSSRTGSSNQPQHF. The CDR3 bases are TGTGCCAGCAGTTCACGGACAGGGTCGAGCAATCAGCCCCAGCATTTT. Full variable domain (remainder filled in from reference TRBV5-6 and TRBJ1-5): DAGVTQSPTHLIKTRGQQVTLRCSPKSGHDTVSWYQQALGQGPQFIFQYYEEEERQRGNFPDRFSGHQFPNYSSELNVNALLLGDSALYLCASSSRTGSSNQPQHFGDGTRLSIL.

This clone occurred once. The chain has TRBV7-2 and TRBJ1-1; no firm D call. Germline V gene lookup returns CDR1 SGHTA and CDR2 FQGNSA. The V end was cut by 4 bases, the J end by 5 bases, with 11 bases between. This CDR3 comprises 13 residues. Written as DNA, the CDR3 is TGTGCCAGCAGCTATACAGTGATGACTGAAGCTTTCTTT. Amino acids: CASSYTVMTEAFF.

The table lists this clone with a few counts. The sample carries other DNA sequences with the same CDR3. V is TRBV7-9 and J is TRBJ2-3; maybe TRBD2 (5 bases). V shed 1 base and J shed 0 bases, with 11 bases lying between them. Germline V gene sequence: CDR1 SEHNR, CDR2 FQNEAQ (reference sequence). CDR3 length: 16 residues. This CDR3 reads CASSLGEGGSTDTQYF. CDR3 coding DNA: TGTGCCAGCAGCTTAGGAGAGGGCGGGAGCACAGATACGCAGTATTTT.

The CDR3 spells CASSAHTPVNSGELFF. The CDR3 DNA reads TGTGCCAGTAGTGCTCACACACCGGTGAATTCCGGGGAGCTGTTTTTT. The chain carries TRBV19 and TRBJ2-2; D not certain. This CDR3 has 16 amino acids. Germline V gene sequence: CDR1 LNHDA, CDR2 SQIVND (reference sequence). Trimming removed 5 bases from V and 6 bases from J, with 19 bases in between.

CDR3 sequence reads: CSVRGGLRLEQYF. CDR3 bases: TGCAGCGTGCGAGGGGGACTACGACTCGAGCAGTACTTC. V gene TRBV29-1 combines with J gene TRBJ2-7, with D perhaps matching TRBD2 (7 bases). The CDR3 is 13 residues long. Germline V CDR1 and CDR2: SQVTM, ANQGSEA. Trimming removed 6 bases from V and 6 bases from J, with 18 bases in between.

There are a few counts of this clone. The CDR3: CASSSGTSGGATDTQYF. The CDR3 region has the DNA TGTGCCAGCAGCTCCGGGACTAGCGGGGGGGCCACAGATACGCAGTATTTT. This chain joins TRBV7-9 and TRBJ2-3, with 16 bases aligning to TRBD2. CDR1 is SEHNR and CDR2 is FQNEAQ in the germline V gene (reference sequence). J was trimmed by 2 bases and V by 4 bases; bases with no gene match: 3. The CDR3 loop spans 17 amino acids.

The chain carries TRBV21-1 and TRBJ2-1; the D call TRBD2 from the table was never checked on the DNA. TRBV21-1 is a recognized pseudogene. This CDR3 has 12 amino acids. The CDR3 loop is CASSNYYNEQFF. The CDR3 nucleotides are TGTGCCAGCAGCAATTATTACAATGAGCAGTTCTTC.

The genes are TRBV5-4 and TRBJ2-1; 8 bases agree with TRBD2. Trimming removed 5 bases from V and 3 bases from J; junction bases left unmatched: 7. This CDR3 spans 15 amino acids. CDR1 and CDR2 (germline): SGHNT, YYREEE (reference sequence). The CDR3 coding sequence is TGTGCCAGCAGTCCGGGGGGGGGTCGCTACAATGAGCAGTTCTTC. It codes for CASSPGGGRYNEQFF.

The chain couples TRBV7-9 to TRBJ2-3; 9 nucleotides match TRBD2. Germline V gives CDR1 SEHNR, CDR2 FQNEAQ (reference sequence). V lost 4 bases and J lost 6; bases outside the gene matches: 11. The CDR3 extends over 16 amino acids. CDR3 protein: CASSSGEGGTSDTQYF. CDR3 coding DNA: TGTGCCAGCAGCTCCGGGGAGGGTGGGACTAGCGATACGCAGTATTTT. The full variable domain, completed using reference TRBV7-9 and TRBJ2-3, is DTGVSQNPRHKITKRGQNVTFRCDPISEHNRLYWYRQTLGQGPEFLTYFQNEAQLEKSRLLSDRFSAERPKGSFSTLEIQRTEQGDSAMYLCASSSGEGGTSDTQYFGPGTRLTVL.

This clone was found once. The V and J genes are TRBV10-2 and TRBJ1-1; D possibly corresponds to TRBD1 (6 bases). The germline gives CDR1 WSHSY, CDR2 SAAADI. The V end lost 8 bases, the J end lost 5 bases, and 12 bases lay between the germline ends. The CDR3 loop spans 12 amino acids. As DNA, the CDR3 is TGCGCCAGCCAAACAGGGAGGACTGAAGCTTTCTTT. Its protein is CASQTGRTEAFF.

The table lists this clone with a few counts. The chain links TRBV5-1 to TRBJ2-2, with a possible D match to TRBD1 (5 bases). V lost 0 bases, J lost 7 bases, and 13 bases lay in between. Germline-derived CDR1 and CDR2 are SGHRS and YFSETQ. The CDR3 is 15 amino acids. In nucleotides, the CDR3 is TGCGCCAGCAGCTTGGGCCAGGGAAAGGACGGGGAGCTGTTTTTT. Translated, it gives CASSLGQGKDGELFF. Combining the CDR3 with reference TRBV5-1 and TRBJ2-2 gives the whole variable domain KAGVTQTPRYLIKTRGQQVTLSCSPISGHRSVSWYQQTPGQGLQFLFEYFSETQRNKGNFPGRFSGRQFSNSRSEMNVSTLELGDSALYLCASSLGQGKDGELFFGEGSRLTVL.

This clone turned up a few times. The J gene is TRBJ1-6, the V gene TRBV4-1, with TRBD1 matching 8 bases. Per germline, CDR1 MGHRA and CDR2 YSYEKL. V trimming: 3 bases; J trimming: 8 bases; junction bases outside the gene matches: 18. CDR3 size: 19 residues. CDR3 nucleotide sequence: TGCGCCAGCAGCCAGGATGACAGGGGAGACTTAACCCGGTATTCACCCCTCCACTTT. Translation gives CASSQDDRGDLTRYSPLHF.

V and J are TRBV6-5 and TRBJ2-2, with D unclear. Looked up from germline, CDR1 is MNHEY and CDR2 is SVGAGI. The CDR3 has 14 residues. V was cut by 2 bases and J by 0 bases, with 4 bases left in between. Here the CDR3 reads CASSYTANTGELFF. As DNA, the CDR3 is TGTGCCAGCAGTTACACCGCGAACACCGGGGAGCTGTTTTTT.

This CDR3 reads CASSSYQTGDTEAFF. The DNA of the CDR3 is TGTGCCAGCAGCTCGTATCAGACAGGGGACACTGAAGCTTTCTTT. This chain uses TRBV11-1 with TRBJ1-1; 8 bases align to TRBD1. This CDR3 region has 15 residues. Germline V gives CDR1 SGHAT, CDR2 FQDESV (reference sequence). Germline trimming cut 4 bases from V and 3 bases from J; bases unmatched to any gene: 7.

The DNA for the CDR3 is TGCGCCAGCAGCTTGGAACTAGCGGGGGGAGATACGCAGTATTTT. It codes for CASSLELAGGDTQYF. The V and J genes are TRBV5-1 and TRBJ2-3; 12 bases align to TRBD2. V gave up 0 bases and J gave up 5 bases; unmatched junction bases: 1. Germline assignment: CDR1 SGHRS and CDR2 YFSETQ. CDR3 length equals 15 residues.